The entry below gives a single T cell receptor beta chain sequence along with its context. This sample is drawn from a study of blood T cells in healthy people across ages. A second PCR, run for about 7 to 11 cycles, used a sample-barcoded 5' primer plus a J-beta primer mix. TCRdb ran MiXCR on the 5' RACE reads and lists one entry per CDR3 protein. In the table there are roughly 800,000 distinct CDR3 sequences, more than 45% of which are singletons. The sample, about 10 milliliters of peripheral blood, was drawn from each donor. CDR1 is LGHDT and CDR2 is YNNKEL in the germline V gene (reference sequence). This CDR3 contains 14 residues. V dropped 0 bases and J dropped 0 bases, with 6 bases sitting between them.

The sequenced sample consisted of blood. The V gene is TRBV3-1, the J gene TRBJ2-7, with D uncertain. The source is a man aged 25-45 years in good health. CDR3 nucleotide sequence: TGTGCCAGCAGCCAAGAGCCCCGCTCCTACGAGCAGTACTTC. Its protein is CASSQEPRSYEQYF.